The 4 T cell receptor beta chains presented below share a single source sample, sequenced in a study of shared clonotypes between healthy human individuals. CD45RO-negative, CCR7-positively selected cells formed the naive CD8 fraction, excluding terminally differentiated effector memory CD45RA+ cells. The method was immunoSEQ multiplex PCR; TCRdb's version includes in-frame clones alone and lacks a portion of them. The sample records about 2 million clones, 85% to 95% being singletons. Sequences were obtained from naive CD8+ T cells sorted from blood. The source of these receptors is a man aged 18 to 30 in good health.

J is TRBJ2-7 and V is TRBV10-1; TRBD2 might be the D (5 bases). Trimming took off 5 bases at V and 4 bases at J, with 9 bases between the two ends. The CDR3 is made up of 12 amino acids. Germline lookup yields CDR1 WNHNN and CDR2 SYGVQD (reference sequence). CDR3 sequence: CASSNGGYEQYF. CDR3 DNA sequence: TGCGCCAGCAGTAACGGCGGGTACGAGCAGTACTTC.

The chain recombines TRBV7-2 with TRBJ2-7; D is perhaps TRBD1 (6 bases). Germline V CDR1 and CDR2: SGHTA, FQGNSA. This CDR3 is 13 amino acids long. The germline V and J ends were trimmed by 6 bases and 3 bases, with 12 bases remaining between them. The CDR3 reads CASRTTGDYEQYF. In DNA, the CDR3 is TGTGCCAGCAGAACGACAGGAGACTACGAGCAGTACTTC.

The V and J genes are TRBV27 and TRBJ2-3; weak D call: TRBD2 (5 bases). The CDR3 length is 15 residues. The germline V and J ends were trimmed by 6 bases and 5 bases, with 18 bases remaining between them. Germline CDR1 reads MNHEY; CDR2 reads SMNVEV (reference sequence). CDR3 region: CASSPTTKGGDTQYF. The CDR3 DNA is TGTGCCAGCAGCCCGACTACCAAGGGTGGAGATACGCAGTATTTT.

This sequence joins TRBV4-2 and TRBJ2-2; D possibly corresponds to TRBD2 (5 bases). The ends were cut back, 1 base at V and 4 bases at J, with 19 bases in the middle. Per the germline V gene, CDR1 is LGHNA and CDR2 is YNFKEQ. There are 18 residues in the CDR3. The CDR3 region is CASSQGLPRQEGTGELFF. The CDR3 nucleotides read TGTGCCAGCAGCCAAGGGCTCCCCCGTCAAGAGGGCACCGGGGAGCTGTTTTTT.